This T cell receptor (beta chain) was identified during a study of blood T cells in healthy people across ages. The length of the CDR3 is 14 residues. Per germline, CDR1 MNHEY and CDR2 SVGAGI. V was shortened by 6 bases and J by 4 bases, with 15 bases between the two germline ends. This clonotype has a handful of counts. The target antigen is unknown. Total RNA, at least 6 micrograms per sample, was extracted from PBMCs. It was with a sample-barcoded 5' primer and a J-beta primer mix that a second PCR of roughly 7 to 11 cycles was run. MiXCR, applied by TCRdb to the 5' RACE reads, yields one record per CDR3 protein. The data show 1.5 million or so distinct CDR3 sequences, with approximately 38% seen just once and 7.9% held by the top ten. Study-wide results and caveats: Estimates of total diversity, which came from one million sequenced T cells, were considered to be underestimates. Long-lived donors carried more naive CD4+ cells and greater diversity than aged donors. Roughly linear age-related decline in beta diversity appeared, significant by age around 42.

This TCR came from a young woman in good health. The gene calls are TRBV6-5 and TRBJ2-5; the D gene is possibly TRBD2 (5 bases). Specimen: blood. For the CDR3, the DNA is TGTGCCAGCAGCCGCGGAGCTAGCTCAGAGACCCAGTACTTC. Translation gives CASSRGASSETQYF.